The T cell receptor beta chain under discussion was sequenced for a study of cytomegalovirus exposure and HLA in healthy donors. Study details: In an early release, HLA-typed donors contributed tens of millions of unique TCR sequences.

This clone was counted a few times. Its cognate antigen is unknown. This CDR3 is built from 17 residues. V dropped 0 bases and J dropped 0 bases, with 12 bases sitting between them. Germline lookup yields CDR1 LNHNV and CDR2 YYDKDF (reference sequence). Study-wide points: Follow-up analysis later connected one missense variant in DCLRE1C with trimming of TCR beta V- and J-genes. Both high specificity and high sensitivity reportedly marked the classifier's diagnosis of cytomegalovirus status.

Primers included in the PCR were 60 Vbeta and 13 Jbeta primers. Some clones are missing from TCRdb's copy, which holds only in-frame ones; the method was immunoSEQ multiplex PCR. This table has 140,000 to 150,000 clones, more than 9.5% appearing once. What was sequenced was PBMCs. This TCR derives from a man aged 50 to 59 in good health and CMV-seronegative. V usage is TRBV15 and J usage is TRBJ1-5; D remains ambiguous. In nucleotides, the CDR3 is TGTGCCACCAGCAGAGATATGGCAGTATATAGCAATCAGCCCCAGCATTTT. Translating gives CATSRDMAVYSNQPQHF.